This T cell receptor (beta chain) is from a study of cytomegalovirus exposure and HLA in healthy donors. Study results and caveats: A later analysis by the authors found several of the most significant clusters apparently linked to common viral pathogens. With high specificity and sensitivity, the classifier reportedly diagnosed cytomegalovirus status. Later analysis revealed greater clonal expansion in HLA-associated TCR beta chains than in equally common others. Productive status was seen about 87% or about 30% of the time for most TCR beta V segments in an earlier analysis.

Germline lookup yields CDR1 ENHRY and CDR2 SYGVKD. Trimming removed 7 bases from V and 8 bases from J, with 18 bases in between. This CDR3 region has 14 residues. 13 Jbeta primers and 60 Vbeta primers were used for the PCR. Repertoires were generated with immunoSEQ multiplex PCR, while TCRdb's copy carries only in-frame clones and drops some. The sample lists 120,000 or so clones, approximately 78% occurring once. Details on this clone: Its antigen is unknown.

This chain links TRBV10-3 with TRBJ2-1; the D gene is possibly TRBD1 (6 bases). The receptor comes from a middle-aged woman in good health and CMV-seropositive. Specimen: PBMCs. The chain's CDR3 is CAINLSGAGDEQFF. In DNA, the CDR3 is TGTGCCATCAATCTATCAGGGGCTGGGGATGAGCAGTTCTTC.